This TCR beta chain was recovered during a study of shared clonotypes between healthy human individuals. About the research overall: A couple of women and a few men aged 18 to 49 made up the donors.

Note on this clone: Antigen unknown.

Clones were sequenced by immunoSEQ multiplex PCR, and TCRdb holds only the in-frame ones, with some missing. This table has 400,000 or so clones, 95% to 97% appearing once. Findings and caveats of the study: It was the non-shared clonotypes that had lower generation probabilities than clonotypes shared by all four donors. Exclusively blood specimens were collected; tissue repertoires likely differ.

V lost 2 bases and J lost 4; bases outside the gene matches: 9. CDR1 is ENHRY and CDR2 is SYGVKD in the germline V gene. The CDR3 runs to 17 residues. V and J are TRBV10-3 and TRBJ2-5; 11 positions agree with TRBD1. Sample: memory CD8+ T cells sorted from blood. As for subset: CD45RO+ cells pooled with CCR7-negative TemRA cells. The source is a young man in good health. CDR3 residues: CAISEGASGTGGETQYF. As DNA, the CDR3 is TGTGCCATCAGTGAGGGTGCGTCCGGGACAGGGGGAGAGACCCAGTACTTC.